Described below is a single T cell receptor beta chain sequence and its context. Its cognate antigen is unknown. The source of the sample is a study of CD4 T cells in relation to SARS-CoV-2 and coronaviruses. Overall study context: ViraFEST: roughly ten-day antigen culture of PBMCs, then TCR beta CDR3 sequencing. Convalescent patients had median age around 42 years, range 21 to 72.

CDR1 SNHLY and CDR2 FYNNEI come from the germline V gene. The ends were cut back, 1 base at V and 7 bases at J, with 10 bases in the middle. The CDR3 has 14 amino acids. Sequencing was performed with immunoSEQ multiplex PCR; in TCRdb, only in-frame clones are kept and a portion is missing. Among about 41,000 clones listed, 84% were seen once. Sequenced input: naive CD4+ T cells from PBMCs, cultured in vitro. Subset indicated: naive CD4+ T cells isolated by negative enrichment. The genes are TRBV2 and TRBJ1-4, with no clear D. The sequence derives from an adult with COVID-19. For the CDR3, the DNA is TGTGCCAGCAGTGAAGGGACCCTGGCTGAAAAACTGTTTTTT. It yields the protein CASSEGTLAEKLFF.